This TCR beta chain was captured in a study of T-cell memory formation after mild COVID-19. Study-level background: TCR clusters showed largely donor specificity. Regarding the study as a whole: Later expanders leaned CD4+, whereas day 15 to 85 contracting clones were balanced CD4/CD8. Second-wave clones reaching peak frequency on day 37 lacked confirmed SARS-CoV-2 specificity. CD4+ contracting clones were mainly CM and EM; CD8+ ones, EMRA.

Germline values: CDR1 SGHNT, CDR2 YYREEE (reference sequence). This CDR3 comprises 14 residues. V shed 4 bases, J shed 6 bases, and the junction held 9 bases outside the gene matches. With respect to this clonotype: What it binds is not known.

TCRdb processed the 5' RACE reads anew with MiXCR; each CDR3 protein has one entry. The sample gives approximately 390,000 distinct CDR3 sequences, approximately 15% of which show up once; around a fifth is in the top ten. Sample: PBMCs or a T cell subset sorted from them (not recorded which). This TCR was recovered from a man aged 18 to 35 who had mild COVID-19 (a few samples of this study predate the infection). Cell type and time point are not known. V usage is TRBV5-4 and J usage is TRBJ1-1; 7 positions match TRBD1. CDR3 sequence reads: CASSTRDRVSEAFF. For the CDR3, the DNA is TGTGCCAGCAGCACCCGGGACAGAGTCTCTGAAGCTTTCTTT.